A selection of T cell receptor beta chains follows, all from one sample in a study of neoadjuvant nivolumab and ipilimumab in lung cancer. Profiled with immunoSEQ multiplex PCR; TCRdb holds only in-frame clones, not every one. The data hold tens of thousands of clones, with approximately 89% observed a single time. The sample here was peripheral blood, taken before neoadjuvant nivolumab, alone or with ipilimumab. The receptors were gathered from an adult with non-small cell lung cancer. Each CDR3 is given with its conserved first and last residue. D genes are given only for firm matches. A row's size may be missing; if present it is once, few, many or a size class.

>TRBJ2-7|once|TRBV5-1|TRBD2
TGCGCCAGCAGCTTGGCCGGGAGGGACTCTTACGAGCAGTACTTC
CASSLAGRDSYEQYF
>TRBJ1-4|-|TRBV30|TRBD1
TGTGCCTTAGGGACAGGTACTAATGAAAAACTGTTTTTT
CALGTGTNEKLFF
>TRBJ2-5|-|TRBV5-1|TRBD2
TGCGCCAGCAGCCTCGGACTAGCGGGAGGGCGGGGAGAGACCCAGTACTTC
CASSLGLAGGRGETQYF
>TRBJ2-7|-|TRBV4-2|-
TGTGCCAGCAGCCAAGGATCTGGTAGTAGGGGGGTAACGGGCGAGCAGTACTTC
CASSQGSGSRGVTGEQYF
>TRBJ2-3|-|TRBV5-1|-
TGCGCCAGCAGCCAAACTAGCTTTCGGGGCACAGATACGCAGTATTTT
CASSQTSFRGTDTQYF
>TRBJ1-1|-|TRBV18|-
TGTGCCAGCTCACCTGACAGCCAGAACACTGAAGCTTTCTTT
CASSPDSQNTEAFF
>TRBJ2-3|-|TRBV5-1|TRBD1
TGCGCCAGCAGCTTGGGACAGGGTACGACGGAGGCAGATACGCAGTATTTT
CASSLGQGTTEADTQYF
>TRBJ2-5|-|TRBV6-5|-
TGTGCCAGCAAGATCGGGGGGCTCGAGGAGACCCAGTACTTC
CASKIGGLEETQYF
>TRBJ1-5|-|TRBV2|-
TGTGCCAGCAGAATGACAGCTTACGGCAATCAGCCCCAGCATTTT
CASRMTAYGNQPQHF
>TRBJ2-5|-|TRBV12-1|-
TGTGCCAGCAGCTTTCCCGATAGGGGGCGTCAAGAGACCCAGTACTTC
CASSFPDRGRQETQYF
>TRBJ2-7|once|TRBV4-2|TRBD2
TGTGCCAGCAGCCCGGAGACTAGCGGGAGAACCTACGAGCAGTACTTC
CASSPETSGRTYEQYF
>TRBJ2-3|-|TRBV5-6|TRBD1
TGTGCCAGCAGCCAGTGGACAGGGGCAGATACGCAGTATTTT
CASSQWTGADTQYF
>TRBJ2-1|-|TRBV7-9|-
TGTGCCAGCAGCCTAAGGACGGAGGTCTTGGGCTACAATGAGCAGTTCTTC
CASSLRTEVLGYNEQFF
>TRBJ2-2|-|TRBV7-2|-
TGTGCCAGCAGCTCTGGCGGGGAGCTGTTTTTT
CASSSGGELFF
>TRBJ2-7|-|TRBV30|TRBD2
TGTGCCTGGAGTGCGGGACTACACCTCTACGAGCAGTACTTC
CAWSAGLHLYEQYF
>TRBJ2-7|-|TRBV30|TRBD1
TGTGCCTGGAGCCCGGGACAGGGATACGAGCAGTACTTC
CAWSPGQGYEQYF
>TRBJ2-5|-|TRBV7-3|TRBD1
TGTGCCAGCAGCCCGGGACAGGGTCGGGAGACCCAGTACTTC
CASSPGQGRETQYF
>TRBJ2-1|once|TRBV7-6|-
TGTGCCAGCAGCCCAGCAGGGTACAATGAGCAGTTCTTC
CASSPAGYNEQFF
>TRBJ2-7|-|TRBV6-6|TRBD1
TGTGCCAGCAGTGCCGGACAGGGTTTTGTGTCCGAGCAGTACTTC
CASSAGQGFVSEQYF
>TRBJ2-7|-|TRBV7-8|TRBD1
TGTGCCAGCAGCCCAGGAACAGGGGGGACGGCCTACGAGCAGTACTTC
CASSPGTGGTAYEQYF
>TRBJ1-2|-|TRBV15|-
TGTGCCACCAGCAGAGAGTTGGCAGGGCGCACCTTC
CATSRELAGRTF
>TRBJ2-1|once|TRBV29-1|TRBD2
TGCAGCGCTACCCCCGGGACTAGCTTGGTCCATGAGCAGTTCTTC
CSATPGTSLVHEQFF
>TRBJ1-4|-|TRBV5-1|-
TGCGCCAGCAGCTTTCAAGGAGGGACTAATGAAAAACTGTTTTTT
CASSFQGGTNEKLFF
>TRBJ2-4|once|TRBV7-2|TRBD1
TGTGCCAGCAGCCCCGGACAGGGAAACATTCAGTACTTC
CASSPGQGNIQYF
>TRBJ1-1|-|TRBV29-1|-
TGCAGCGCCCAGAACCCGGGGAGTGAAGCTTTCTTT
CSAQNPGSEAFF
>TRBJ2-5|-|TRBV11-2|-
TGTGCCAGCAGCACCCGGGACAATCACCAAGAGACCCAGTACTTC
CASSTRDNHQETQYF
>TRBJ2-1|-|TRBV7-2|-
TGTGCCAGCAGCGGACCGGGACCTCCTAATGAGCAGTTCTTC
CASSGPGPPNEQFF
>TRBJ2-1|once|TRBV30|TRBD2
TGTGCCTGGAGTGTACGCGGGGGCTCCTACAATGAGCAGTTCTTC
CAWSVRGGSYNEQFF
>TRBJ2-3|once|TRBV4-1|-
TGCGCCAGCAGCCAAGTTTTCGTTGCAGATACGCAGTATTTT
CASSQVFVADTQYF
>TRBJ2-3|-|TRBV6-1|TRBD2
TGTGCCAGCAGTGACGTAGCGGGTAGAGATACGCAGTATTTT
CASSDVAGRDTQYF
>TRBJ2-7|-|TRBV27|TRBD1
TGTGCCAGCAGTTTAATGGGACAGGGGTACGAGCAGTACTTC
CASSLMGQGYEQYF
>TRBJ2-1|few|TRBV29-1|-
TGCAGCGTTGCTACTAGGGAGGAGCAGTTCTTC
CSVATREEQFF
>TRBJ2-7|-|TRBV30|TRBD2
TGTGCCTGGAGAGGGCTAGCGGGCTACGAGCAGTACTTC
CAWRGLAGYEQYF